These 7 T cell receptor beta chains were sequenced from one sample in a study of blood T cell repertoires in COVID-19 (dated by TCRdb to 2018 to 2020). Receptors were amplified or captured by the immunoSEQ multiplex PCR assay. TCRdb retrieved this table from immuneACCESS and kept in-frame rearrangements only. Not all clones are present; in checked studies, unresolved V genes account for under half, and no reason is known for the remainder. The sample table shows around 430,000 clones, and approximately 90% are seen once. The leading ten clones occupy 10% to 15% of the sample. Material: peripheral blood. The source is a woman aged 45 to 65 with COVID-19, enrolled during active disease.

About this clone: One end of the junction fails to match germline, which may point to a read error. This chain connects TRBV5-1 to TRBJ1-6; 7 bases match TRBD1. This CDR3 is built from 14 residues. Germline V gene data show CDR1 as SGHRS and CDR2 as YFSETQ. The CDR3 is CASSLNRGNTPLHF. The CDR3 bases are TGCGCCAGCAGCTTGAACAGGGGTAATACACCCCTCCACTTT. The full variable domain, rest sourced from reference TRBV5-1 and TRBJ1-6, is KAGVTQTPRYLIKTRGQQVTLSCSPISGHRSVSWYQQTPGQGLQFLFEYFSETQRNKGNFPGRFSGRQFSNSRSEMNVSTLELGDSALYLCASSLNRGNTPLHFGNGTRLTVT.

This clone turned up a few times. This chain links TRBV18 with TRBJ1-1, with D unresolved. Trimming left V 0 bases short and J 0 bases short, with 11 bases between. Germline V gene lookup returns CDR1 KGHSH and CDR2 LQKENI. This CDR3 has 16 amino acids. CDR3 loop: CASSPPITTMNTEAFF. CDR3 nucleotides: TGTGCCAGCTCACCACCGATAACAACTATGAACACTGAAGCTTTCTTT. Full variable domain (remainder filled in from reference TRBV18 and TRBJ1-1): NAGVMQNPRHLVRRRGQEARLRCSPMKGHSHVYWYRQLPEEGLKFMVYLQKENIIDESGMPKERFSAEFPKEGPSILRIQQVVRGDSAAYFCASSPPITTMNTEAFFGQGTRLTVV.

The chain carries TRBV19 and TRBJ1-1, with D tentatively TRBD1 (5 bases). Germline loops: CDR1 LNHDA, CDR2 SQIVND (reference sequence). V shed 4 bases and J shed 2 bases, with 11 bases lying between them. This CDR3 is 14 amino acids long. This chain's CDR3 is CASSTEDINTEAFF. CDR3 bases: TGTGCCAGTAGTACCGAGGACATAAACACTGAAGCTTTCTTT.

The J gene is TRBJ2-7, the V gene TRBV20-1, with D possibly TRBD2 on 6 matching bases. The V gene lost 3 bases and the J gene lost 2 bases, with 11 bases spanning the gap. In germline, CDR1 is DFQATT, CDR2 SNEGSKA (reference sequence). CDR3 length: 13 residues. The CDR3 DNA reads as TGCAGTGCTAGTTTCGGCGGGACCTACGAGCAGTACTTC. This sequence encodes CSASFGGTYEQYF.

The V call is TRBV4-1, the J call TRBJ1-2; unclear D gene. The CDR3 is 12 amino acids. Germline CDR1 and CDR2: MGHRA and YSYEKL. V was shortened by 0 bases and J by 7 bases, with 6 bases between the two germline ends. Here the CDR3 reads CASSQDGSGYTF. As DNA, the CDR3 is TGCGCCAGCAGCCAAGACGGGTCTGGCTACACCTTC.

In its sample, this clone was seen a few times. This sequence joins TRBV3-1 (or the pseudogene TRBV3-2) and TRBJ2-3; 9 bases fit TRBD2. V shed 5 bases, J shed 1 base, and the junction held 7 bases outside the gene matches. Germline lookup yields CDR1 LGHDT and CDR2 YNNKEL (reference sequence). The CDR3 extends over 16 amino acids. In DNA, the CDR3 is TGTGCCAGCAGCAAGACAGCGGGGGGACGCACAGATACGCAGTATTTT. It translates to CASSKTAGGRTDTQYF.

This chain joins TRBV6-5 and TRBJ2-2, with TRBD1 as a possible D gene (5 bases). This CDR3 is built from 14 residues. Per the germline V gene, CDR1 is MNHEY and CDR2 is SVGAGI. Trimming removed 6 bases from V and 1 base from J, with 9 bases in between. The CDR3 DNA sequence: TGTGCCAGCAGCCCCGACAGGAACACCGGGGAGCTGTTTTTT. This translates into CASSPDRNTGELFF.